These 19 T cell receptor beta chains were all obtained from the same sample, sequenced in a study of beta chain features in type 1 diabetes. Since all of the isolated RNA was reverse transcribed, expressed TCRB transcripts were what got sequenced. Assay used: immunoSEQ multiplex PCR; TCRdb lists only in-frame clones, some missing. This sample has approximately 300,000 clones, with 9.5% to 12% found just once. Material for sequencing was naive CD4+ T cells from blood. The receptors derive from a woman aged 25 to 39 in good health.

V gene TRBV2 combines with J gene TRBJ2-3; 10 bases fit TRBD2. The germline gives CDR1 SNHLY, CDR2 FYNNEI. This CDR3 is built from 15 residues. V lost 6 bases, J lost 4 bases, and 7 bases stayed unmatched. The CDR3 protein is CASSGTSVGPDTQYF. CDR3 DNA: TGTGCCAGCAGCGGGACTAGCGTGGGTCCAGATACGCAGTATTTT.

CDR3 loop: CASKTSGSVYEQYF. In nucleotides, the CDR3 is TGTGCCAGCAAAACTAGCGGGAGCGTCTACGAGCAGTACTTC. V and J are TRBV6-5 and TRBJ2-7; 11 bases align to TRBD2. Germline V gene data show CDR1 as MNHEY and CDR2 as SVGAGI. With 7 bases clipped from V and 3 bases from J, the junction kept 5 bases outside the gene matches. CDR3 length: 14 residues.

V is TRBV28 and J is TRBJ2-4; TRBD2 matches 8 bases. Per the germline V gene, CDR1 is MDHEN and CDR2 is SYDVKM. After removal of 3 bases from V and 1 base from J, the junction contained 8 bases not matched to a gene. The CDR3 runs to 17 residues. The CDR3 protein is CASSFRGASGAKNIQYF. CDR3 DNA sequence: TGTGCCAGCAGTTTCCGAGGGGCTAGCGGGGCCAAAAACATTCAGTACTTC.

About this clone itself: The same CDR3 arises from other DNA sequences in this sample as well. The V gene is TRBV18, the J gene TRBJ2-7, with 10 bases matching TRBD1. The CDR3 is 14 amino acids. From germline, CDR1 is KGHSH and CDR2 LQKENI. With V trimmed by 3 bases and J by 3 bases, 2 bases remained unmatched. As DNA, the CDR3 is TGTGCCAGCTCACCCGGGACAGGGGACTACGAGCAGTACTTC. Its translation: CASSPGTGDYEQYF.

The J gene is TRBJ2-1, the V gene TRBV7-3; TRBD1 matches at 9 bases. The CDR3 contains 17 residues. In germline, CDR1 is SGHTA, CDR2 FQGTGA. V lost 5 bases to trimming and J lost 2 bases; unmatched junction nucleotides: 10. The DNA for the CDR3 is TGTGCCAGCAGCCTCAAGTCGGGACAGGGAACCTACAATGAGCAGTTCTTC. It encodes CASSLKSGQGTYNEQFF.

This clone was counted a few times. The chain combines TRBV4-3 with TRBJ2-3; D might be TRBD1 (6 bases). Germline V CDR1 and CDR2: LGHNA, YSLEER. The germline V and J ends were trimmed by 0 bases and 1 base, with 8 bases remaining between them. This CDR3 contains 15 residues. The CDR3 sequence: CASSQDRTGTDTQYF. CDR3 nucleotide sequence: TGCGCCAGCAGCCAAGACCGGACAGGCACAGATACGCAGTATTTT.

There are a few counts of this clone. The chain uses TRBV7-6 and TRBJ2-1; 8 bases map to TRBD2. With 5 bases clipped from V and 1 base from J, the junction kept 7 bases outside the gene matches. This CDR3 has 16 residues. Germline assignment: CDR1 SGHVS and CDR2 FNYEAQ. The DNA of the CDR3 is TGTGCCAGCAGCAGAGAAGCGGGAGCGTCCTACAATGAGCAGTTCTTC. It codes for CASSREAGASYNEQFF.

The chain links TRBV6-6 to TRBJ2-1; unclear D gene. Germline V gene sequence: CDR1 MNHNY, CDR2 SVGAGI (reference sequence). The CDR3 covers 13 residues. The V and J ends lost 2 bases and 6 bases respectively, with 8 bases between them. CDR3: CASSYPPVNEQFF. The CDR3 DNA follows: TGTGCCAGCAGTTACCCGCCGGTCAATGAGCAGTTCTTC.

This clone was seen only a few times. The rearrangement joins TRBV9 to TRBJ2-3, with unresolved D. In germline, CDR1 is SGDLS, CDR2 YYNGEE. The V and J ends lost 0 bases and 2 bases respectively, with 7 bases between them. The CDR3 has 14 amino acids. The CDR3 sequence is CASSVVADTDTQYF. The CDR3 coding sequence is TGTGCCAGCAGCGTAGTGGCAGACACAGATACGCAGTATTTT.

CDR3 region: CASRALSYEQYF. The CDR3 nucleotides read TGTGCCAGCAGGGCCCTCTCCTACGAGCAGTACTTC. The chain has TRBV28 and TRBJ2-7; no clear D gene. V was clipped by 6 bases and J by 0 bases, with 6 bases between them. The CDR3 sequence is 12 residues long. Germline values: CDR1 MDHEN, CDR2 SYDVKM.

This clone was seen more than once but under ten times. The rearrangement links TRBV18 to TRBJ2-3; possible D gene TRBD2, 6 bases. V shed 2 bases and J shed 4 bases, with 13 bases lying between them. This CDR3 is built from 15 residues. Germline V gene lookup returns CDR1 KGHSH and CDR2 LQKENI. The CDR3 sequence: CASSPMTGVADTQYF. The CDR3 region has the DNA TGTGCCAGCTCACCAATGACGGGGGTGGCAGATACGCAGTATTTT.

The chain's CDR3 is CASGDTFSSYEQYF. CDR3 nucleotides: TGTGCCAGCGGGGACACCTTCAGCTCCTACGAGCAGTACTTC. V and J are TRBV28 and TRBJ2-7, with D possibly matching TRBD1 (6 bases). V was cut by 8 bases and J by 0 bases, with 14 bases left in between. The germline V gene has CDR1 MDHEN and CDR2 SYDVKM. The CDR3 is made up of 14 amino acids.

There are a few counts of this clone. The rearrangement joins TRBV12-5 to TRBJ2-1; 9 bases are shared with TRBD2. The CDR3 is 17 residues long. With V trimmed by 8 bases and J by 6 bases, 17 bases remained unmatched. In germline, CDR1 is LGHNT, CDR2 FRNRAP. CDR3 sequence: CASRCPSYGTSSNEQFF. The CDR3 DNA follows: TGTGCTAGTCGCTGCCCCTCCTACGGGACTAGCAGCAATGAGCAGTTCTTC.

The J gene is TRBJ2-5, the V gene TRBV2; 12 bases are a match to TRBD2. Trimming removed 3 bases from V and 6 bases from J; junction bases left unmatched: 8. The CDR3 is 16 amino acids. The germline CDR1 and CDR2 sequences are SNHLY and FYNNEI. The CDR3 DNA reads as TGTGCCAGCAGTGATCGTCCTAGCGGGAGGGCAAAGACCCAGTACTTC. Amino acids: CASSDRPSGRAKTQYF.

This clone has at least ten counts. V gene TRBV30 combines with J gene TRBJ2-1, with a tentative D call TRBD2 (5 bases). V dropped 0 bases and J dropped 10 bases, with 13 bases sitting between them. The CDR3 has 13 amino acids. In germline, CDR1 is GTSNPN, CDR2 SVGIG (reference sequence). CDR3 in amino acids: CAWSVGLEREQFF. The CDR3 nucleotides read TGTGCCTGGAGTGTAGGACTCGAGCGGGAGCAGTTCTTC.

This chain links TRBV9 with TRBJ1-3, with 8 bases aligning to TRBD1. Unmatched junction bases numbered 10, after V lost 6 bases and J lost 8 bases. The germline gives CDR1 SGDLS, CDR2 YYNGEE. The CDR3 is made up of 14 amino acids. The CDR3 reads CASTQGRGLDTIYF. The CDR3 DNA reads TGTGCCAGCACCCAAGGCAGGGGGCTTGACACCATATATTTT.

The chain joins TRBV2 to TRBJ2-1; D is uncertain. There are 12 residues in the CDR3. The germline V gene has CDR1 SNHLY and CDR2 FYNNEI. The germline V and J ends were trimmed by 4 bases and 6 bases, with 7 bases remaining between them. The CDR3 nucleotides are TGTGCCAGCAGTGGTCAGGTCAATGAGCAGTTCTTC. Translation gives CASSGQVNEQFF.

This CDR3 is CAWRLTGEAKNIQYF. The CDR3 DNA is TGTGCCTGGAGGCTGACAGGGGAAGCCAAAAACATTCAGTACTTC. The J gene is TRBJ2-4, the V gene TRBV30, with 8 nucleotides matching TRBD1. This CDR3 has 15 residues. Germline V lookup: CDR1 GTSNPN, CDR2 SVGIG (reference sequence). The V gene end was trimmed by 3 bases and the J gene end by 0 bases; junction bases not matched to a gene: 4.

This clone was seen a handful of times. CDR3 amino acids: CASSRTSGFNEQFF. The CDR3 coding sequence is TGTGCCAGCAGCCGGACTAGCGGATTCAATGAGCAGTTCTTC. The chain uses TRBV7-9 and TRBJ2-1; 10 positions agree with TRBD2. The CDR3 covers 14 residues. The V gene end was trimmed by 5 bases and the J gene end by 6 bases; junction bases not matched to a gene: 4. Germline CDR1 is SEHNR and CDR2 is FQNEAQ (reference sequence).